What follows are 27 T cell receptor beta chains derived from one specimen sequenced in a study of T cells after yellow fever vaccination. One entry per CDR3 protein results from TCRdb running MiXCR on the 5' RACE reads. The sample holds 250,000 to 400,000 distinct CDR3 sequences, about 4% seen once. The sequenced sample was PBMCs, obtained 5 days after the yellow fever booster vaccination. These receptors were obtained from a man between 18 and 35 years old who received the YFV17D yellow fever vaccine.

This clonotype was found a few times. The chain links TRBV19 to TRBJ1-1, with D uncertain. Germline V lookup: CDR1 LNHDA, CDR2 SQIVND (reference sequence). V was shortened by 8 bases and J by 7 bases, with 17 bases between the two germline ends. The CDR3 covers 13 residues. This CDR3 is CASGRTRLYEAFF. For the CDR3, the DNA is TGTGCCAGTGGGAGGACGCGGCTCTATGAAGCTTTCTTT.

This clonotype has more than one count but fewer than ten. The chain combines TRBV5-1 with TRBJ2-5; maybe TRBD1 (6 bases). This CDR3 has 15 residues. Trimming took off 0 bases at V and 7 bases at J, with 16 bases between the two ends. Germline CDR1 and CDR2: SGHRS and YFSETQ. The CDR3 DNA follows: TGCGCCAGCAGCTTGGGTCGGGACATATCGGGGACCCAGTACTTC. This translates into CASSLGRDISGTQYF.

V usage is TRBV27 and J usage is TRBJ1-5, with a weak D call TRBD1 (5 bases). The CDR3 runs to 14 residues. The V gene's germline CDR1 is MNHEY and CDR2 SMNVEV (reference sequence). The germline V and J ends were trimmed by 5 bases and 4 bases, with 12 bases remaining between them. CDR3 amino acids: CASSPARGNQPQHF. The CDR3 nucleotides read TGTGCCAGCAGTCCCGCACGGGGGAATCAGCCCCAGCATTTT.

This clonotype was seen only a few times. The chain employs TRBV7-3 and TRBJ2-3; D is unresolved. V dropped 5 bases and J dropped 0 bases, with 9 bases sitting between them. The CDR3 has 14 amino acids. CDR1 SGHTA and CDR2 FQGTGA come from the germline V gene. CDR3 sequence (DNA): TGTGCCAGCAGCATTTCCGCTAGCACAGATACGCAGTATTTT. This translates into CASSISASTDTQYF. Together with reference TRBV7-3 and TRBJ2-3, the CDR3 gives the full variable domain: GAGVSQTPSNKVTEKGKYVELRCDPISGHTALYWYRQSLGQGPEFLIYFQGTGAADDSGLPNDRFFAVRPEGSVSTLKIQRTERGDSAVYLCASSISASTDTQYFGPGTRLTVL.

In its sample, this clonotype was seen many times. DNA for the CDR3: TGTGCCAGCAGCCCGAAGGGGGACCCGAACACTGAAGCTTTCTTT. Translated: CASSPKGDPNTEAFF. The gene calls are TRBV7-3 and TRBJ1-1, with D possibly TRBD1 on 6 matching bases. Germline CDR1 SGHTA, CDR2 FQGTGA. Trimming removed 5 bases from V and 1 base from J, with 14 bases in between. This CDR3 spans 15 amino acids.

The table lists this clonotype with many counts. The rearrangement uses TRBV25-1 and TRBJ2-7, with 8 bases aligning to TRBD2. J gave up 5 bases and V 6 bases, and 9 bases lay outside the gene matches. The V gene's germline CDR1 is MGHDK and CDR2 SYGVNS. This CDR3 spans 14 amino acids. CDR3 sequence (DNA): TGTGCCAGCAGGCCGCTAGGACTAGCTAACGAGCAGTACGTC. Translated, it gives CASRPLGLANEQYV.

This clonotype was counted ten times or more. The CDR3 region has the DNA TGTGCCTGGAGTAGGGTTCGACAGGGCCATGGCTACACCTTC. Translation: CAWSRVRQGHGYTF. V usage is TRBV30 and J usage is TRBJ1-2; 7 positions agree with TRBD1. The V segment lost 2 bases and the J segment 6 bases; nucleotides outside the gene matches: 9. This CDR3 is 14 amino acids long. Germline values: CDR1 GTSNPN, CDR2 SVGIG (reference sequence).

This clonotype was picked up a small number of times. The J gene is TRBJ2-3, the V gene TRBV20-1; D might be TRBD1 (7 bases). From germline, CDR1 is DFQATT and CDR2 SNEGSKA (reference sequence). V gave up 1 base and J gave up 0 bases, with 14 bases separating them. This CDR3 comprises 16 residues. The CDR3 spells CSARAGGTGSTDTQYF. The CDR3 bases are TGCAGTGCTAGAGCAGGGGGGACCGGTAGCACAGATACGCAGTATTTT.

In its sample, this clonotype was seen many times. The gene calls are TRBV6-2 or TRBV6-3 and TRBJ2-1; 9 positions match TRBD1. Germline CDR1 is MNHEY and CDR2 is SVGEGT. The CDR3 loop spans 15 amino acids. With 4 bases clipped from V and 8 bases from J, the junction kept 9 bases outside the gene matches. CDR3: CASSSPGQGRDEQFF. The CDR3 DNA sequence: TGTGCCAGCAGTTCGCCCGGACAGGGGAGAGATGAGCAGTTCTTC.

This clonotype was seen ten or more times. CDR3 loop: CASSYGGEQFF. The CDR3 nucleotides are TGTGCCAGCAGCTACGGGGGTGAGCAGTTCTTC. V is TRBV7-3 and J is TRBJ2-1, with a tentative D call TRBD2 (6 bases). Deletions cut 4 bases from V and 9 bases from J, with 7 bases between. The CDR3 is 11 amino acids. Germline V gene sequence: CDR1 SGHTA, CDR2 FQGTGA.

The chain combines TRBV19 with TRBJ2-7, with D possibly being TRBD2 (5 bases). Trimming left V 0 bases short and J 1 base short, with 10 bases between. CDR1 and CDR2 from the germline V gene are LNHDA and SQIVND (reference sequence). This CDR3 has 15 residues. The CDR3 sequence: CASSIEWRLSYEQYF. Here the CDR3 DNA reads TGTGCCAGTAGTATAGAGTGGAGGCTGTCCTACGAGCAGTACTTC.

This chain links TRBV7-8 with TRBJ2-2; no reliable D call. Trimming took 3 bases from V and 9 from J, leaving 14 bases between them. CDR3 length: 14 residues. Germline loops: CDR1 SGHVS, CDR2 FQNEAQ. The CDR3, as DNA: TGTGCCAGCAGCTTCCCTCCAGGTGGCCGGGAGCTGTTTTTT. This codes for CASSFPPGGRELFF.

This clonotype has a count of ten or more. The chain joins TRBV7-3 to TRBJ2-1; 11 bases match TRBD2. Trimming took 4 bases from V and 5 from J; bases not matched to a gene: 10. Per the germline V gene, CDR1 is SGHTA and CDR2 is FQGTGA. The CDR3 is 17 residues long. The DNA of the CDR3 is TGTGCCAGCAGCTCCCCTTCTTCTAGCGGGGGGAACAATGAGCAGTTCTTC. Its protein product is CASSSPSSSGGNNEQFF.

A word on this clonotype: This may be a read error: a much more frequent sequence differs by one nucleotide. This chain uses TRBV10-3 with TRBJ2-3; D gene uncertain. In germline, CDR1 is ENHRY, CDR2 SYGVKD. The CDR3 runs 13 residues. V dropped 6 bases and J dropped 0 bases, with 7 bases sitting between them. The CDR3 DNA sequence: TGTGCCATCAGGTGTGGGAGCACAGATACGCAGTATTTT. Translated, it gives CAIRCGSTDTQYF.

This clonotype occurred many times. The chain uses TRBV7-2 and TRBJ2-5; D is possibly TRBD2 (6 bases). The CDR3 has 13 amino acids. CDR1 is SGHTA, CDR2 FQGNSA, per germline. V dropped 2 bases and J dropped 7 bases, with 11 bases sitting between them. The CDR3 DNA follows: TGTGCCAGCAGCTTATCGGACGGGGGGACCCAGTACTTC. It translates to CASSLSDGGTQYF.

There are a few counts of this clonotype. The rearrangement links TRBV27 to TRBJ2-3, with 7 nucleotides matching TRBD2. Germline lookup yields CDR1 MNHEY and CDR2 SMNVEV (reference sequence). Trimming cost V 5 bases and J 3 bases; bases outside gene matches: 14. This CDR3 contains 17 residues. This CDR3 is CASSPPASGGGTDTQYF. As DNA, the CDR3 is TGTGCCAGCAGTCCGCCCGCTAGCGGAGGAGGTACAGATACGCAGTATTTT.

The rearrangement joins TRBV5-6 to TRBJ1-5; D remains ambiguous. This CDR3 region has 12 residues. Germline V gene sequence: CDR1 SGHDT, CDR2 YYEEEE. V was cut by 3 bases and J by 11 bases, with 12 bases left in between. This CDR3 reads CASSSFRETQHF. CDR3 nucleotides: TGTGCCAGCAGCTCCTTCCGGGAAACCCAGCATTTT.

The chain combines TRBV5-1 with TRBJ2-5; 7 bases match TRBD2. Germline V lookup: CDR1 SGHRS, CDR2 YFSETQ. Germline trimming cut 0 bases from V and 5 bases from J; bases unmatched to any gene: 7. The CDR3 contains 15 residues. The chain's CDR3 is CASSLARAGHETQYF. The CDR3 nucleotides read TGCGCCAGCAGCTTGGCCCGAGCGGGGCATGAGACCCAGTACTTC.

This clonotype was picked up a small number of times. In DNA, the CDR3 is TGCAGTGCTAGAGATCGCCAGGGAGGAAACACCATATATTTT. Residues: CSARDRQGGNTIYF. The gene calls are TRBV20-1 and TRBJ1-3, with a possible D match to TRBD1 (5 bases). The CDR3 has 14 amino acids. Germline-derived CDR1 and CDR2 are DFQATT and SNEGSKA (reference sequence). The V and J ends lost 0 bases and 4 bases respectively, with 10 bases between them.

This clonotype has more than one count but fewer than ten. The V call is TRBV24-1, the J call TRBJ2-3; TRBD1 agrees at 9 bases. Trimming cost V 4 bases and J 4 bases; bases outside gene matches: 8. The germline V gene encodes CDR1 KGHDR and CDR2 SFDVKD. The CDR3 covers 16 residues. CDR3 loop: CATSDPGQGVADTQYF. CDR3 bases: TGTGCCACCAGTGACCCGGGACAGGGCGTAGCAGATACGCAGTATTTT.

The chain joins TRBV30 to TRBJ1-1; the D is unclear. The CDR3 sequence is 12 residues long. Germline-derived CDR1 and CDR2 are GTSNPN and SVGIG (reference sequence). Trimming pared 0 bases from V and 3 bases from J, leaving 5 bases between. In nucleotides, the CDR3 is TGTGCCTGGAGTGTCGGGTACACTGAAGCTTTCTTT. Its protein is CAWSVGYTEAFF. Complete variable domain (other parts from reference TRBV30 and TRBJ1-1): SQTIHQWPATLVQPVGSPLSLECTVEGTSNPNLYWYRQAAGRGLQLLFYSVGIGQISSEVPQNLSASRPQDRQFILSSKKLLLSDSGFYLCAWSVGYTEAFFGQGTRLTVV.

This clonotype showed up just a few times. V usage is TRBV7-9 and J usage is TRBJ2-7; D unresolved. Trimming left V 5 bases short and J 7 bases short, with 15 bases between. The CDR3 length is 13 residues. Germline CDR1 is SEHNR and CDR2 is FQNEAQ (reference sequence). As DNA, the CDR3 is TGTGCCAGCAGCATCGTGGGCGCTTGGGAGCAGTACTTC. Translated, it gives CASSIVGAWEQYF.

This clonotype came up a few times. This chain connects TRBV5-4 to TRBJ1-4; 8 bases agree with TRBD1. The J segment lost 10 bases and the V segment lost 4 bases, leaving 6 bases of the junction unmatched. The germline CDR1 and CDR2 sequences are SGHNT and YYREEE (reference sequence). There are 13 residues in the CDR3. The CDR3 spells CASSMTGVGKLFF. DNA for the CDR3: TGTGCCAGCAGCATGACAGGGGTCGGAAAACTGTTTTTT.

This clonotype was seen many times. The rearrangement joins TRBV20-1 to TRBJ2-1; D possibly corresponds to TRBD1 (7 bases). The CDR3 has 15 residues. Germline CDR1 and CDR2: DFQATT and SNEGSKA (reference sequence). The V and J ends lost 4 bases and 6 bases respectively, with 19 bases between them. As DNA, the CDR3 is TGCAGTGCTATTGGCGGCAGGGGGGTTTTCAATGAGCAGTTCTTC. Translated: CSAIGGRGVFNEQFF.

Details on this clonotype: Relative to the germline gene, one junction end is altered; a read error may explain this. The rearrangement links TRBV11-2 to TRBJ2-1, with D tentatively TRBD2 (7 bases). The CDR3 sequence is 14 residues long. Germline V lookup: CDR1 SGHAT, CDR2 FQNNGV. The CDR3 reads CASSFPGGHNEQFF. In DNA, the CDR3 is TGCGCCAGCAGCTTTCCGGGGGGCCACAATGAGCAGTTCTTC.

There are a few counts of this clonotype. V and J are TRBV7-9 and TRBJ1-2; 11 nucleotides match TRBD1. V lost 4 bases to trimming and J lost 7 bases; unmatched junction nucleotides: 2. The CDR3 consists of 13 residues. Per the germline V gene, CDR1 is SEHNR and CDR2 is FQNEAQ (reference sequence). The chain's CDR3 is CASSWTGGLGYTF. CDR3 in DNA: TGTGCCAGCAGCTGGACAGGGGGCCTTGGCTACACCTTC.

The chain is built from TRBV20-1 and TRBJ2-2; D gene unclear. Germline loops: CDR1 DFQATT, CDR2 SNEGSKA (reference sequence). Trimming shortened V by 6 bases and J by 1 base, and 9 bases separated the two germline ends. The CDR3 contains 13 residues. The CDR3, as DNA: TGCAGTGCCCGCCCAGTGAACACCGGGGAGCTGTTTTTT. It codes for CSARPVNTGELFF.